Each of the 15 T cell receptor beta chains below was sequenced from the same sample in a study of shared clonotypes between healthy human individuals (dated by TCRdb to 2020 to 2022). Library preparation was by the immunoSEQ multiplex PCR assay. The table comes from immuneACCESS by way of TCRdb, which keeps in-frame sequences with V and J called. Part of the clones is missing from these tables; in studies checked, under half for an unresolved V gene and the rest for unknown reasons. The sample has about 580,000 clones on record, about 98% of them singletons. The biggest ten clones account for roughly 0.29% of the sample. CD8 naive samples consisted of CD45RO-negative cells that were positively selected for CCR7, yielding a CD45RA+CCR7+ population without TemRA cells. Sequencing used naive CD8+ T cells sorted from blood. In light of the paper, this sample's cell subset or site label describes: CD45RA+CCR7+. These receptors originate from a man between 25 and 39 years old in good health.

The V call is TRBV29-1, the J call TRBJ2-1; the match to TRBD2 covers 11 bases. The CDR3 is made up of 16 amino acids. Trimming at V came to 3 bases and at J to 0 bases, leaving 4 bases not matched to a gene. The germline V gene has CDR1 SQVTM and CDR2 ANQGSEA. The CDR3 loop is CSVETSGTISYNEQFF. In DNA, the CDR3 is TGCAGCGTTGAGACTAGCGGGACCATCTCCTACAATGAGCAGTTCTTC.

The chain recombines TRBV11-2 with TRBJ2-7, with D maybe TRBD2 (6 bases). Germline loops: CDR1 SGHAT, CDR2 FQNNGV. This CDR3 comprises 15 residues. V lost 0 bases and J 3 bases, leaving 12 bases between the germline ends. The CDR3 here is CASSLDAGSNYEQYF. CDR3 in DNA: TGTGCCAGCAGCTTAGATGCGGGATCTAACTACGAGCAGTACTTC.

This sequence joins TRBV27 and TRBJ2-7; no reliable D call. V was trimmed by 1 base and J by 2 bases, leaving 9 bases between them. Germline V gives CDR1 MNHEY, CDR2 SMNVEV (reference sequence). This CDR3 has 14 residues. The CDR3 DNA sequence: TGTGCCAGCAGTTTATTGGTAGCCCCCTACGAGCAGTACTTC. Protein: CASSLLVAPYEQYF.

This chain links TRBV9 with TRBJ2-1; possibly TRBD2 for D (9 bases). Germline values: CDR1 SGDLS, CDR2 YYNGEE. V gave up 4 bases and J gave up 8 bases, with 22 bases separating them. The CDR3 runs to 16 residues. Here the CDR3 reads CASSPGGLAGSDEQFF. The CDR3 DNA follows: TGTGCCAGCAGCCCAGGGGGCCTAGCGGGAAGCGATGAGCAGTTCTTC.

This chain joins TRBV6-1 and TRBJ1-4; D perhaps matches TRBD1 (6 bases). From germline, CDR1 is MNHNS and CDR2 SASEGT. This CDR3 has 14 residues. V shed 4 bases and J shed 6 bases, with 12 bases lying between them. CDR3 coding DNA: TGTGCCAGCAGTGCCCAGGGGAGGCATGAAAAACTGTTTTTT. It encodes CASSAQGRHEKLFF.

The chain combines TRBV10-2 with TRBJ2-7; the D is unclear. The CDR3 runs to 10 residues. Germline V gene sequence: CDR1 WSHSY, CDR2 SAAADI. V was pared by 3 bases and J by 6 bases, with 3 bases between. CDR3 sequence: CASSEREQYF. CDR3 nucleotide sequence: TGCGCCAGCAGTGAACGCGAGCAGTACTTC.

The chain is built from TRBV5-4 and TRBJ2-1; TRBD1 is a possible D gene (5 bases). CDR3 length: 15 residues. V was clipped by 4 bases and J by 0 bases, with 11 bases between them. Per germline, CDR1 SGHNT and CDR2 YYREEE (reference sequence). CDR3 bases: TGTGCCAGCAGCGAAGGACACAGCTCCTACAATGAGCAGTTCTTC. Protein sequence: CASSEGHSSYNEQFF. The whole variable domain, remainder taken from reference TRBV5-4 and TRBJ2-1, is ETGVTQSPTHLIKTRGQQVTLRCSSQSGHNTVSWYQQALGQGPQFIFQYYREEENGRGNFPPRFSGLQFPNYSSELNVNALELDDSALYLCASSEGHSSYNEQFFGPGTRLTVL.

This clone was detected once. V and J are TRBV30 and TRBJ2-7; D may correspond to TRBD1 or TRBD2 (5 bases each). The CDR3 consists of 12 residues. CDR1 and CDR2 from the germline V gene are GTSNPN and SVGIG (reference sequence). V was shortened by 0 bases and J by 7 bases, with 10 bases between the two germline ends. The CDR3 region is CAWSVGTGEQYF. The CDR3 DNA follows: TGTGCCTGGAGTGTAGGGACGGGGGAGCAGTACTTC.

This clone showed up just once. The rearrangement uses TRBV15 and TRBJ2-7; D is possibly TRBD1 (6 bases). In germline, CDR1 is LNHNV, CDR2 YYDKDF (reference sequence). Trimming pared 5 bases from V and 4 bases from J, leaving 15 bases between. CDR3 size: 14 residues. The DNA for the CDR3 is TGTGCCACCAGCCCATGGGACACCCCTTACGAGCAGTACTTC. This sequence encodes CATSPWDTPYEQYF.

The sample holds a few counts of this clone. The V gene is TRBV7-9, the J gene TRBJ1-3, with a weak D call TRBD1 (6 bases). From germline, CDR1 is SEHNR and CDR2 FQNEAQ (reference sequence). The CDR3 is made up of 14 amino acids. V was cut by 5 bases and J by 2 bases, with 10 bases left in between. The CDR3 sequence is CASSTQGTGNTIYF. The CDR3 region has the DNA TGTGCCAGCAGCACACAGGGAACTGGAAACACCATATATTTT. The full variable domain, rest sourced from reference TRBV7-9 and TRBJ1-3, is DTGVSQNPRHKITKRGQNVTFRCDPISEHNRLYWYRQTLGQGPEFLTYFQNEAQLEKSRLLSDRFSAERPKGSFSTLEIQRTEQGDSAMYLCASSTQGTGNTIYFGEGSWLTVV.

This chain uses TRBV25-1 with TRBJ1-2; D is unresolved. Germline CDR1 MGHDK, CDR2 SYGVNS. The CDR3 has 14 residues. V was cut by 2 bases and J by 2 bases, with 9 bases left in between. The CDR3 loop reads CASSEARRNYGYTF. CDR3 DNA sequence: TGTGCCAGCAGTGAAGCTCGGCGGAACTATGGCTACACCTTC.

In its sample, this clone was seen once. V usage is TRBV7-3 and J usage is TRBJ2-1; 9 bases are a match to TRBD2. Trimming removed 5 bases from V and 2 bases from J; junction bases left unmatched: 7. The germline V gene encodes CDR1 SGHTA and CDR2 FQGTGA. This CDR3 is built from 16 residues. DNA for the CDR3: TGTGCCAGCAGCCCCGGGACTAGCTTTGCCTACAATGAGCAGTTCTTC. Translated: CASSPGTSFAYNEQFF.

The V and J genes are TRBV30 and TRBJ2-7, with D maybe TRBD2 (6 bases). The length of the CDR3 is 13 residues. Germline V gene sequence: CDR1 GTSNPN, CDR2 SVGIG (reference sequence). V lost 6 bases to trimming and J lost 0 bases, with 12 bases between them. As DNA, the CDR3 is TGTGCCTGTAGCGGAGGAACCTCCTACGAGCAGTACTTC. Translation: CACSGGTSYEQYF.

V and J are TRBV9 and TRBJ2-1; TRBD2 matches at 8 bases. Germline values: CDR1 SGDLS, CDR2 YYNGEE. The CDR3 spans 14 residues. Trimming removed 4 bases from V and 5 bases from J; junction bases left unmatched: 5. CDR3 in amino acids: CASSSHSGDNEQFF. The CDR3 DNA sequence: TGTGCCAGCAGCTCCCATAGCGGGGACAATGAGCAGTTCTTC. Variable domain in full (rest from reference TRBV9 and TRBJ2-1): DSGVTQTPKHLITATGQRVTLRCSPRSGDLSVYWYQQSLDQGLQFLIQYYNGEERAKGNILERFSAQQFPDLHSELNLSSLELGDSALYFCASSSHSGDNEQFFGPGTRLTVL.

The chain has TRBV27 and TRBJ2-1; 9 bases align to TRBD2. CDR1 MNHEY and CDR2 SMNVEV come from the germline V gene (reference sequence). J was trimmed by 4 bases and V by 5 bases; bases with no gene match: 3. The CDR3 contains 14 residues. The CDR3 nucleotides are TGTGCCAGCAGTCAGACTAGCGGATACAATGAGCAGTTCTTC. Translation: CASSQTSGYNEQFF.